This TCR beta chain originates from a study of T cells in women clearing cervical HPV infection. Some clones are missing from TCRdb's copy, which holds only in-frame ones; the method was immunoSEQ multiplex PCR. Recorded here are some 40,000 clones; the top ten clones represent less than 7.5%. The CDR3 is made up of 15 amino acids. Germline CDR1 reads MGHRA; CDR2 reads YSYEKL. V was cut by 0 bases and J by 5 bases, with 13 bases left in between. Concerning this clone itself: Read coverage stops 3 residues before the CDR3 terminus; the germline J gene supplies the remainder.

J is TRBJ1-1 and V is TRBV4-1, with a tentative D call TRBD1 (6 bases). This TCR was recovered from a woman between 18 and 69 years old with a cervical HPV16 infection that either progressed to CIN3+ or cleared (not recorded which). The specimen was blood buffy coat. CDR3 amino acids: CASSQDTGRGTEAFF. CDR3 bases read: TGCGCCAGCAGCCAAGATACGGGCAGGGGAACTGAA.